This T cell receptor (beta chain) stems from a study of blood T cells in healthy people across ages. Whole-study findings and limits: Possibly confounding the expanded clonotype changes was the fact that donor CMV status was unknown.

The CDR3 spans 17 residues. Germline CDR1 reads MGHRA; CDR2 reads YSYEKL. V shed 5 bases and J 6 bases; nucleotides not matched to a gene: 14. It was with a sample-barcoded 5' primer and a J-beta primer mix that a second PCR of about 6 to 12 cycles was run. TCRdb re-analysed the 5' RACE reads in MiXCR, keeping a single row per CDR3 protein. The sample comprises about 780,000 distinct CDR3 sequences, 35% to 50% of which are singletons, and around 18% rests with the top ten. In regard to this clonotype: What it binds is unknown.

The sequenced sample was blood. This TCR was sampled from an elderly man in good health. This chain joins TRBV4-1 and TRBJ2-1; 9 bases are shared with TRBD2. The CDR3 sequence is CASSVRLAVNRGNEQFF. In DNA form, the CDR3 reads TGCGCCAGCAGCGTCCGACTAGCGGTCAACCGGGGCAATGAGCAGTTCTTC.